This record looks at one T cell receptor (beta chain) sequence and its context. Recruitment covered about two dozen US areas and drew participants whose ages spanned roughly 18 to 100 years. Grouping used clinical history reported by participants in a survey and questionnaire. This sample was taken from a study of blood T cell repertoires in COVID-19. Study as a whole: The study drew acute and convalescent COVID-19 samples from the United States, Italy and Spain.

Germline V lookup: CDR1 SGHNT, CDR2 YYREEE (reference sequence). The CDR3 covers 16 residues. Between the trimmed V and J ends, which lost 0 bases and 0 bases, there was a span of 9 bases. Authors' methods: By means of reference gene primer amplification, nucleated cell counts were estimated. Some clones are missing from TCRdb's copy, which holds only in-frame ones; the method was immunoSEQ multiplex PCR. V and J calls and clone size are as listed in that table; D and trimming were resolved from the DNA. Of a few hundred thousand clones listed, around 90% are singletons. The gene calls are TRBV5-4 and TRBJ2-2, with no clear D. The sequence was collected from a man aged 18 to 29 who had recovered from COVID-19. Source material: PBMCs or T cells enriched from blood (not recorded which). CDR3 sequence reads: CASSLGSLANTGELFF. The DNA of the CDR3 is TGTGCCAGCAGCTTGGGCTCCCTAGCGAACACCGGGGAGCTGTTTTTT. Combining the CDR3 with reference TRBV5-4 and TRBJ2-2 gives the whole variable domain ETGVTQSPTHLIKTRGQQVTLRCSSQSGHNTVSWYQQALGQGPQFIFQYYREEENGRGNFPPRFSGLQFPNYSSELNVNALELDDSALYLCASSLGSLANTGELFFGEGSRLTVL.